The next 30 T cell receptor beta chains were all read from a single sample in a study of blood T cells in healthy people across ages. It was with a sample-barcoded 5' primer and a J-beta primer mix that a second PCR of roughly 7 to 11 cycles was run. TCRdb re-derived calls from the 5' RACE reads in MiXCR, one entry per CDR3 protein. The sample comprises around 1.1 million distinct CDR3 sequences, under 40% of which are singletons, and around 13% rests with the top ten. What was sequenced was blood. These receptors were taken from a man aged 18 to 29 in good health.

The chain links TRBV20-1 to TRBJ1-1, with 10 positions matching TRBD1. V shed 3 bases, J shed 1 base, and the junction held 5 bases outside the gene matches. The germline V gene encodes CDR1 DFQATT and CDR2 SNEGSKA (reference sequence). This CDR3 contains 15 residues. The CDR3: CSARVRDRGNTEAFF. The CDR3 nucleotides read TGCAGTGCTAGGGTTCGGGACAGGGGGAACACTGAAGCTTTCTTT.

The chain is built from TRBV12-3 or TRBV12-4 and TRBJ1-5; 7 bases map to TRBD1. The CDR3 is made up of 15 amino acids. J lost 5 bases, V lost 2 bases, and 6 bases had no gene match. The CDR3 spells CASSLRGQSDQPQHF. The CDR3 nucleotides are TGTGCCAGCAGTTTAAGGGGACAGAGCGATCAGCCCCAGCATTTT.

This clonotype was found a few times. The rearrangement joins TRBV29-1 to TRBJ1-1; D unresolved. Germline CDR1 and CDR2: SQVTM and ANQGSEA. CDR3 length equals 12 residues. The germline V and J ends were trimmed by 4 bases and 2 bases, with 8 bases remaining between them. The CDR3 loop reads CSVVPDNTEAFF. As DNA, the CDR3 is TGCAGCGTTGTCCCAGACAACACTGAAGCTTTCTTT.

This clonotype was counted ten times or more. The rearrangement uses TRBV12-3 or TRBV12-4 and TRBJ1-4; TRBD1 might be the D (5 bases). Trimming took 6 bases from V and 5 from J, leaving 10 bases between them. The CDR3 totals 13 residues. CDR3 nucleotides: TGTGCCAGCAGCCTGGGGCAGAATGAAAAACTGTTTTTT. It specifies CASSLGQNEKLFF.

This clonotype turned up a few times. The chain links TRBV9 to TRBJ1-2; D call uncertain. This CDR3 comprises 13 residues. Germline assignment: CDR1 SGDLS and CDR2 YYNGEE. V lost 2 bases to trimming and J lost 5 bases, with 10 bases between them. The CDR3 protein is CASSVADLYGYTF. CDR3 in DNA: TGTGCCAGCAGCGTGGCAGACTTATATGGCTACACCTTC.

Notes on this clonotype: The junction departs from the called germline gene at one end, perhaps through a read error. The V gene is TRBV5-1, the J gene TRBJ2-1; no clear D gene. The V gene's germline CDR1 is SGHRS and CDR2 YFSETQ. The CDR3 totals 18 residues. Here the CDR3 reads CASSLKLPISSSYSEQFF. The CDR3 nucleotides are TGCGCCAGTAGCCTCAAACTCCCTATTTCGAGCTCCTACAGTGAGCAGTTCTTC.

J is TRBJ2-1 and V is TRBV12-3 or TRBV12-4, with D possibly TRBD1 on 6 matching bases. The closer fit of TRBJ2-7 to the DNA end suggests the J call may be wrong. This CDR3 is built from 15 residues. The CDR3 DNA is TGTGCCAGCGAAGTGGGGGCTGGGTCCTACAATGAGCAGTACTTC. It encodes CASEVGAGSYNEQYF.

Remarks on this clonotype: Compared with germline, one end of the junction differs, possibly owing to a read error. The chain couples TRBV4-3 to TRBJ2-3; TRBD2 matches at 13 bases. This CDR3 is built from 16 residues. Germline V gene sequence: CDR1 LGHNA, CDR2 YSLEER. The CDR3 is CTSSRLAGGSTDTQYF. The CDR3 bases are TGCACCAGCAGCCGACTAGCGGGGGGCAGCACAGATACGCAGTATTTT.

The chain recombines TRBV7-9 with TRBJ1-5; D call uncertain. Germline assignment: CDR1 SEHNR and CDR2 FQNEAQ (reference sequence). V was shortened by 0 bases and J by 9 bases, with 12 bases between the two germline ends. The CDR3 extends over 14 amino acids. The CDR3 DNA is TGTGCCAGCAGCTTAGCCGGACCCCCGGGGCCCCAGCATTTT. This gives the protein CASSLAGPPGPQHF. Full variable domain (missing parts from reference TRBV7-9 and TRBJ1-5): DTGVSQNPRHKITKRGQNVTFRCDPISEHNRLYWYRQTLGQGPEFLTYFQNEAQLEKSRLLSDRFSAERPKGSFSTLEIQRTEQGDSAMYLCASSLAGPPGPQHFGDGTRLSIL.

The chain carries TRBV4-3 and TRBJ2-1; D could derive from TRBD1 or TRBD2 (5 bases each). V was trimmed by 4 bases and J by 5 bases, leaving 21 bases between them. CDR1 and CDR2 (germline): LGHNA, YSLEER. CDR3 size: 17 residues. The CDR3: CASSPHLPVGVDNEQFF. The CDR3 DNA sequence: TGCGCCAGCAGCCCGCACCTCCCAGTGGGGGTAGACAATGAGCAGTTCTTC.

V and J are TRBV7-9 and TRBJ1-1; 8 positions agree with TRBD1. The CDR3 loop spans 14 amino acids. Germline lookup yields CDR1 SEHNR and CDR2 FQNEAQ (reference sequence). Germline trimming cut 1 base from V and 5 bases from J; bases unmatched to any gene: 3. Here the CDR3 reads CASSLETGETEAFF. The CDR3 DNA follows: TGTGCCAGCAGCTTAGAGACAGGGGAGACTGAAGCTTTCTTT.

The chain employs TRBV4-3 and TRBJ1-1; D is undetermined. The V gene lost 3 bases and the J gene lost 6 bases, with 11 bases spanning the gap. CDR1 is LGHNA, CDR2 YSLEER, per germline. The CDR3 has 13 amino acids. The CDR3 protein is CASSHLEGAEAFF. The CDR3 DNA follows: TGCGCCAGCAGCCACCTTGAGGGCGCTGAAGCTTTCTTT.

The chain combines TRBV12-3 or TRBV12-4 with TRBJ1-1, with 10 bases fitting TRBD1. The CDR3 spans 13 residues. J lost 3 bases, V lost 9 bases, and 4 bases had no gene match. The CDR3 DNA reads TGTGCCAGTACGGGACAGGGGCACACTGAAGCTTTCTTT. Its translation: CASTGQGHTEAFF.

Note on this clonotype: One base away lies a much larger clone, so this may be a sequencing read error. This chain connects TRBV10-3 to TRBJ2-5, with a tentative D call TRBD1 (6 bases). CDR1 is ENHRY and CDR2 is SYGVKD in the germline V gene. V shed 0 bases and J shed 13 bases, with 15 bases lying between them. The CDR3 sequence is 13 residues long. CDR3 sequence (DNA): TGTGCCATCAGTGAGTCGAAGTCAAGGGGGTGGTACTTC. Protein: CAISESKSRGWYF.

This clonotype was observed a handful of times. The chain is built from TRBV4-3 and TRBJ2-3, with 8 bases that match TRBD2. This CDR3 has 17 residues. Looked up from germline, CDR1 is LGHNA and CDR2 is YSLEER. V shed 0 bases and J 5 bases; nucleotides not matched to a gene: 10. The CDR3 coding sequence is TGCGCCAGCAGCCAAGATCCCCAGCGGGGGTTCAAAGATACGCAGTATTTT. This gives the protein CASSQDPQRGFKDTQYF.

The V gene is TRBV2, the J gene TRBJ2-7; D is perhaps TRBD1 (5 bases). The CDR3 runs to 13 residues. Germline CDR1 is SNHLY and CDR2 is FYNNEI. The V gene lost 5 bases and the J gene lost 2 bases, with 10 bases spanning the gap. CDR3 coding DNA: TGTGCCAGCAGTAAGGACACAACCTACGAGCAGTACTTC. Its protein is CASSKDTTYEQYF.

The chain employs TRBV11-2 and TRBJ2-2; TRBD2 matches at 7 bases. The CDR3 consists of 15 residues. The V and J ends lost 5 bases and 2 bases, in that order; junction bases with no gene match: 5. Germline V gene sequence: CDR1 SGHAT, CDR2 FQNNGV. CDR3 DNA sequence: TGTGCCAGCAGCGGGGACTACTCAAACACCGGGGAGCTGTTTTTT. This gives the protein CASSGDYSNTGELFF. Supplemented by reference TRBV11-2 and TRBJ2-2, the full variable domain reads EAGVAQSPRYKIIEKRQSVAFWCNPISGHATLYWYQQILGQGPKLLIQFQNNGVVDDSQLPKDRFSAERLKGVDSTLKIQPAKLEDSAVYLCASSGDYSNTGELFFGEGSRLTVL.

In this sample, this clonotype turned up a few times. The CDR3 DNA follows: TGTGCCAGCAGCTTAGAGGGTGCGGATCCGGTTAGGAGTGGCTACACCTTC. Its protein product is CASSLEGADPVRSGYTF. The chain employs TRBV7-9 and TRBJ1-2; D is unresolved. The CDR3 length is 17 residues. V was clipped by 1 base and J by 7 bases, with 22 bases between them. Germline lookup yields CDR1 SEHNR and CDR2 FQNEAQ (reference sequence).

J is TRBJ2-5 and V is TRBV6-2 or TRBV6-3; no clear D. Germline-derived CDR1 and CDR2 are MNHEY and SVGEGT. There are 13 residues in the CDR3. V gave up 2 bases and J gave up 5 bases, with 9 bases separating them. The CDR3 spells CASSYGVGETQYF. DNA of the CDR3: TGTGCCAGCAGTTACGGGGTCGGGGAGACCCAGTACTTC.

This chain uses TRBV6-5 with TRBJ1-1; TRBD1 is a possible D gene (5 bases). V lost 6 bases, J lost 1 base, and 18 bases lay in between. Germline CDR1 reads MNHEY; CDR2 reads SVGAGI. This CDR3 has 16 residues. The CDR3 region has the DNA TGTGCCAGCAGCCCGCAGGGCCCATTTGGGAACACTGAAGCTTTCTTT. Translated, it gives CASSPQGPFGNTEAFF.

For the CDR3, the DNA is TGTGCCAGCAGCTCCGAGAACTTGGACAATGAGCAGTACTTC. It specifies CASSSENLDNEQYF. V and J are TRBV4-2 and TRBJ2-5; a possible D gene is TRBD1 (5 bases). CDR1 is LGHNA, CDR2 YNFKEQ, per germline. CDR3 length equals 14 residues. The ends were cut back, 5 bases at V and 11 bases at J, with 21 bases in the middle.

The chain uses TRBV4-1 and TRBJ1-2; D is perhaps TRBD1 (5 bases). CDR3 length equals 14 residues. Trimming cost V 2 bases and J 2 bases, with 9 bases left between them. Germline V lookup: CDR1 MGHRA, CDR2 YSYEKL. CDR3 coding DNA: TGCGCCAGCAGCCAAAAACAGGAGAACTATGGCTACACCTTC. This encodes CASSQKQENYGYTF.

This clonotype turned up a few times. CDR3 region: CASSGDPGDEKLFF. In DNA, the CDR3 is TGTGCCAGCAGCGGGGACCCCGGGGATGAAAAACTGTTTTTT. J is TRBJ1-4 and V is TRBV2; maybe TRBD1 (5 bases). CDR1 SNHLY and CDR2 FYNNEI come from the germline V gene. V dropped 6 bases and J dropped 6 bases, with 14 bases sitting between them. The CDR3 has 14 residues.

This clonotype has just a few counts. The rearrangement links TRBV11-2 to TRBJ2-5; D ambiguous. The CDR3 runs to 15 residues. The V gene lost 1 base and the J gene lost 2 bases, with 11 bases spanning the gap. Germline V gives CDR1 SGHAT, CDR2 FQNNGV. The CDR3, as DNA: TGTGCCAGCAGCTTAGCCGGCAGCTTACAAGAGACCCAGTACTTC. This encodes CASSLAGSLQETQYF.

In regard to this clonotype: Germline and junction disagree at one end, which may indicate a read error. The chain recombines TRBV7-8 with TRBJ1-5; D gene unclear. CDR1 is SGHVS, CDR2 FQNEAQ, per germline. This CDR3 has 17 amino acids. CDR3 in DNA: TGTACCAGCAGCTTCGGTGGGCACGGGATTGACAATCAGCCCCAGCATTTT. This translates into CTSSFGGHGIDNQPQHF.

This clonotype was recorded once. The V gene is TRBV28, the J gene TRBJ2-3, with D unclear. In germline, CDR1 is MDHEN, CDR2 SYDVKM. Trimming removed 6 bases at V and 0 bases at J, with 16 bases between. This CDR3 is built from 16 residues. CDR3 loop: CASRSLTEPSTDTQYF. CDR3 DNA: TGTGCCAGCAGGTCATTAACGGAGCCTAGCACAGATACGCAGTATTTT.

This clonotype was seen ten or more times. The rearrangement links TRBV3-1 to TRBJ2-1, with 11 bases fitting TRBD2. The CDR3 runs to 15 residues. The V and J ends lost 4 bases and 8 bases, in that order; junction bases with no gene match: 7. Germline V gene lookup returns CDR1 LGHDT and CDR2 YNNKEL (reference sequence). This CDR3 reads CASSPSGGRIHEQFF. CDR3 coding DNA: TGTGCCAGCAGCCCTAGCGGGGGGCGTATCCATGAGCAGTTCTTC.

This clonotype was seen a few times. The chain joins TRBV12-3 or TRBV12-4 to TRBJ2-3; 7 nucleotides match TRBD2. Trimming at V came to 3 bases and at J to 2 bases, leaving 8 bases not matched to a gene. The CDR3 spans 16 residues. The CDR3 reads CASSFGRRANTDTQYF. DNA for the CDR3: TGTGCCAGCAGTTTCGGGAGGAGAGCCAACACAGATACGCAGTATTTT.

This clonotype appeared a few times. The chain has TRBV20-1 and TRBJ2-1; D perhaps matches TRBD2 (6 bases). The J call may be faulty, since TRBJ2-7 better matches the DNA end. Looked up from germline, CDR1 is DFQATT and CDR2 is SNEGSKA (reference sequence). The CDR3 runs 17 residues. CDR3 DNA: TGCAGTCCTATCCCCCAGGAGCGGGTTAGCTCCTACAATGAGCAGTACTTC. Protein product: CSPIPQERVSSYNEQYF.

This sequence joins TRBV6-5 and TRBJ1-4, with 9 bases identical to TRBD1. The junction had 9 bases not matched to a gene; V was cut back by 6 bases and J by 4 bases. The CDR3 length is 16 residues. Germline V gives CDR1 MNHEY, CDR2 SVGAGI. As DNA, the CDR3 is TGTGCCAGCAGAAAACAGGGGGCAGTTAATAATGAAAAACTGTTTTTT. It is translated as CASRKQGAVNNEKLFF.